This is a list of T cell receptor beta chains from one sample in a study of identical twins. TCRdb reprocessed the 5' RACE reads via MiXCR and lists one record per CDR3 protein. The repertoire holds a few hundred thousand distinct CDR3 sequences, with roughly 9% as singletons. Sequenced sample: naive T cells sorted from blood. The receptors originated from a woman aged 45-59 years in good health. The CDR3 runs from the conserved cysteine through the conserved F or W. The D gene is left open where the match is weak. Only part of the rows carry a size: once, few, many, or a class if the clone is expanded.

j_call v_call clone_size d_call cdr3_nt cdr3_aa
TRBJ2-5 TRBV12-3/TRBV12-4 many . TGTGCCAGCAGTCCAGGGGTAACCCAGTACTTC CASSPGVTQYF
TRBJ1-3 TRBV5-1 few . TGCGCCAGCAGCGGACTGGGGGTAGCCGACTCTGGAAACACCATATATTTT CASSGLGVADSGNTIYF
TRBJ2-1 TRBV5-5 once . TGTGCCAGCAGCTTGTATGCGGATCGGGAGCAGTTCTTC CASSLYADREQFF
TRBJ2-7 TRBV12-3/TRBV12-4 many . TGTGCCAGCACGTGGACTCGAACCTACGAGCAGTACTTC CASTWTRTYEQYF
TRBJ2-2 TRBV4-1 few . TGCGCCAGCAGCCAAGCGGCGGGGGCAGCCGGGGAGCTGTTTTTT CASSQAAGAAGELFF
TRBJ2-1 TRBV20-1 . TRBD2 TGCAGTGCTTCGCCGATCGTTAGCGGGAGGGCGTTGAATGAGCAGTTCTTC CSASPIVSGRALNEQFF
TRBJ1-6 TRBV5-1 few . TGCGCCAGCAGCTTGGAGGGGGGACCCCGAAATTCACCCCTCCACTTT CASSLEGGPRNSPLHF
TRBJ2-1 TRBV6-1 few . TGTGCCACCGCACAGCCCTACAACTACAATGAGCAGTTCTTC CATAQPYNYNEQFF
TRBJ1-3 TRBV6-5 many . TGTGCCAGCAGAACCGGGGCCTCTGGAAACACCATATATTTT CASRTGASGNTIYF
TRBJ2-1 TRBV9 . . TGTGCCAGCAGCGGACCTAGCTGGGAGCAGTTCTTC CASSGPSWEQFF
TRBJ1-1 TRBV6-1 . . TGTGCCAGCAGTGCGCGGACTGAAGCTTTCTTT CASSARTEAFF
TRBJ2-5 TRBV5-1 many . TGCGCCAGCCGGCGGGTTACAGGAATACAAGAGACCCAGTACTTC CASRRVTGIQETQYF
TRBJ2-7 TRBV9 . . TGTGTCAGCAGCGTAGCCGACTCTCGCTCCTACGAGCAGTACTTC CVSSVADSRSYEQYF
TRBJ1-1 TRBV20-1 many TRBD1 TGCAGTGCTAGAGTCGGGACAGGGGCCCCTGAAGCTTTCTTT CSARVGTGAPEAFF
TRBJ2-3 TRBV21-1 many . TGTGCCAGCAGCAAGCAACGGCCCCAACGCCCCCGGGACAGGGTAACCGATACGCAGTATTTT CASSKQRPQRPRDRVTDTQYF
TRBJ1-6 TRBV6-5 few TRBD1 TGTGCCAGCAGTCCTGGACAGGGGGTGACACCCCTCCACTTT CASSPGQGVTPLHF
TRBJ2-5 TRBV5-1 . TRBD1 TGCGCCACCAGACAGGGCCCCCAAGAGACCCAGTACTTC CATRQGPQETQYF
TRBJ2-1 TRBV12-3/TRBV12-4 . . TGTGCCAGCAGGAGCAACGGGGGGCCCAATGAGCAGTTCTTC CASRSNGGPNEQFF
TRBJ2-7 TRBV5-1 many TRBD2 TGCGCCAGCAGCTACATCGCGGGAGGATACGAGCAGTACTTC CASSYIAGGYEQYF
TRBJ2-2 TRBV5-1 . . TGCGCCAGCAGCCTAAGGAGGACAATGAACACCGGGGAGCTGTTTTTT CASSLRRTMNTGELFF